Following are 23 T cell receptor beta chains from one sample sequenced in a study of CD8 T cells in Susac syndrome (dated by TCRdb to the late 2010s). Library preparation was by the immunoSEQ multiplex PCR assay. RNA was extracted using the RNeasy kit, and roughly 0.5 to 1 microgram was reverse transcribed with random hexamers. TCRdb ran its own pipeline on the public reads, namely fastp trimming at Q25 and MiXCR clone calling, and kept in-frame beta chains. Each CDR3 protein appears once, grouped with its most common genes and DNA. The sample data list about 210,000 distinct CDR3 sequences, and 95% of these were observed just once. About 0.088% of the sample comes from the top ten. What was sequenced was CD4+ T cells from PBMCs. The receptors come from a human donor with multiple sclerosis.

The chain uses TRBV14 and TRBJ1-1, with D possibly being TRBD1 (5 bases). Germline CDR1 reads SGHDN; CDR2 reads FVKESK. The CDR3 consists of 15 residues. V was shortened by 3 bases and J by 3 bases, with 14 bases between the two germline ends. CDR3 DNA: TGTGCCAGCAGCCAGAGGACAAGAACTTACACTGAAGCTTTCTTT. Protein: CASSQRTRTYTEAFF.

This sequence joins TRBV6-5 and TRBJ2-7; 10 nucleotides align to TRBD1. The CDR3 consists of 15 residues. The germline gives CDR1 MNHEY, CDR2 SVGAGI. J was trimmed by 3 bases and V by 4 bases; bases with no gene match: 6. CDR3 loop: CASSFGTGVGYEQYF. CDR3 DNA: TGTGCCAGCAGTTTTGGGACAGGGGTAGGCTACGAGCAGTACTTC.

The V and J genes are TRBV7-2 and TRBJ1-5; D is unclear. This CDR3 spans 14 amino acids. Between the trimmed V and J ends, which lost 3 bases and 5 bases, there was a span of 11 bases. Germline-derived CDR1 and CDR2 are SGHTA and FQGNSA. DNA of the CDR3: TGTGCCAGCAGCTTGAATCGGGGTGATCAGCCCCAGCATTTT. Protein: CASSLNRGDQPQHF.

The V call is TRBV29-1, the J call TRBJ2-7, with D possibly TRBD1 on 5 matching bases. Deletions cut 6 bases from V and 6 bases from J, with 15 bases between. Germline-derived CDR1 and CDR2 are SQVTM and ANQGSEA. The length of the CDR3 is 12 residues. CDR3 in amino acids: CSVWQGMGEQYF. In DNA, the CDR3 is TGCAGCGTCTGGCAGGGTATGGGCGAGCAGTACTTC.

A word on this clonotype: The conserved phenylalanine or tryptophan normally closing the CDR3 is absent here, so this likely arose from a read error. The chain carries TRBV20-1 and TRBJ2-1; tentative D call: TRBD2 (6 bases). The CDR3 contains 14 residues. From germline, CDR1 is DFQATT and CDR2 SNEGSKA (reference sequence). The germline V and J ends were trimmed by 3 bases and 1 base, with 10 bases remaining between them. The CDR3, as DNA: TGCAGTGCTAGCGGGAGTTATTCCTACAATGAGCAGTTCCTC. Amino acids: CSASGSYSYNEQFL.

V is TRBV5-6 and J is TRBJ2-7; D is perhaps TRBD1 or TRBD2 (5 bases each). CDR1 and CDR2 (germline): SGHDT, YYEEEE. V was cut by 5 bases and J by 0 bases, with 15 bases left in between. The CDR3 is made up of 15 amino acids. The CDR3 nucleotides read TGTGCCAGCAGTGAGGGACCCAGGAGCTCCTACGAGCAGTACTTC. It is translated as CASSEGPRSSYEQYF.

This chain links TRBV3-1 with TRBJ2-6, with TRBD1 matching over 8 bases. There are 17 residues in the CDR3. Germline lookup yields CDR1 LGHDT and CDR2 YNNKEL (reference sequence). V shed 4 bases, J shed 5 bases, and the junction held 10 bases outside the gene matches. The CDR3 nucleotides are TGTGCCAGCAGCCGAGGACAGGGTCTTCGCTGGGCCAACGTCCTGACTTTC. As protein: CASSRGQGLRWANVLTF.

The DNA of the CDR3 is TGCGCCAGCAGCCGAACCACAAGGGGAGCAAACACTGAAGCTTTCTTT. This sequence encodes CASSRTTRGANTEAFF. The chain links TRBV5-1 to TRBJ1-1; weak D call: TRBD1 (5 bases). The CDR3 is made up of 16 amino acids. Germline V gene lookup returns CDR1 SGHRS and CDR2 YFSETQ. The V end lost 4 bases, the J end lost 2 bases, and 18 bases lay between the germline ends. Full variable domain (rest looked up from reference TRBV5-1 and TRBJ1-1): KAGVTQTPRYLIKTRGQQVTLSCSPISGHRSVSWYQQTPGQGLQFLFEYFSETQRNKGNFPGRFSGRQFSNSRSEMNVSTLELGDSALYLCASSRTTRGANTEAFFGQGTRLTVV.

This sequence joins TRBV5-1 and TRBJ2-2; a possible D gene is TRBD2 (6 bases). This CDR3 is 14 amino acids long. V was clipped by 3 bases and J by 2 bases, with 8 bases between them. In germline, CDR1 is SGHRS, CDR2 YFSETQ. CDR3 region: CASSWEANTGELFF. DNA for the CDR3: TGCGCCAGCAGCTGGGAGGCCAACACCGGGGAGCTGTTTTTT.

The chain combines TRBV3-1 with TRBJ2-1, with D uncertain. Germline V gene lookup returns CDR1 LGHDT and CDR2 YNNKEL (reference sequence). The CDR3 contains 15 residues. The V end lost 5 bases, the J end lost 4 bases, and 15 bases lay between the germline ends. As DNA, the CDR3 is TGTGCCAGCAGCGACGATCCCAACCCGTACAATGAGCAGTTCTTC. Residues: CASSDDPNPYNEQFF.

CDR3 residues: CASSINRFSGANVLTF. For the CDR3, the DNA is TGTGCCAGCAGCATTAACAGGTTCTCTGGGGCCAACGTCCTGACTTTC. V is TRBV7-2 and J is TRBJ2-6, with D perhaps matching TRBD1 (5 bases). Trimming took 5 bases from V and 0 from J, leaving 11 bases between them. This CDR3 region has 16 residues. Germline assignment: CDR1 SGHTA and CDR2 FQGNSA. The complete variable domain, with remaining parts taken from reference TRBV7-2 and TRBJ2-6, reads GAGVSQSPSNKVTEKGKDVELRCDPISGHTALYWYRQSLGQGLEFLIYFQGNSAPDKSGLPSDRFSAERTGGSVSTLTIQRTQQEDSAVYLCASSINRFSGANVLTFGAGSRLTVL.

This clonotype was observed once. This chain connects TRBV11-2 to TRBJ2-5; 9 bases are shared with TRBD1. V shed 5 bases and J 5 bases; nucleotides not matched to a gene: 9. The CDR3 is made up of 15 amino acids. From germline, CDR1 is SGHAT and CDR2 FQNNGV. The CDR3 DNA reads TGTGCCAGCAGCCGAACAGGGGGCCCGGGGGAGACCCAGTACTTC. Its translation is CASSRTGGPGETQYF.

This chain joins TRBV4-1 and TRBJ2-7; D gene ambiguous. The CDR3 spans 13 residues. V lost 0 bases and J 2 bases, leaving 5 bases between the germline ends. Germline V gene data show CDR1 as MGHRA and CDR2 as YSYEKL. The CDR3 DNA reads as TGCGCCAGCAGCCAAGATTCCGCCTACGAGCAGTACTTC. Encoded protein: CASSQDSAYEQYF.

This rearrangement joins TRBV2 to TRBJ2-1; D perhaps matches TRBD2 (6 bases). V was cut by 2 bases and J by 8 bases, with 19 bases left in between. This CDR3 spans 16 amino acids. Germline values: CDR1 SNHLY, CDR2 FYNNEI. The CDR3 spells CASSELAASVLHEQFF. In nucleotides, the CDR3 is TGTGCCAGCAGTGAATTAGCGGCCAGCGTCCTACATGAGCAGTTCTTC.

The V and J genes are TRBV12-3 or TRBV12-4 and TRBJ2-1; no firm D call. Trimming removed 4 bases at V and 7 bases at J, with 8 bases between. CDR3 length: 12 residues. The CDR3 sequence: CASSSTVNEQFF. The CDR3 bases are TGTGCCAGCAGTTCGACCGTAAATGAGCAGTTCTTC.

CDR3 sequence: CASSFPLVTGDNEQFF. CDR3 nucleotide sequence: TGCGCCAGCAGCTTCCCTCTAGTTACAGGGGATAATGAGCAGTTCTTC. The rearrangement uses TRBV5-1 and TRBJ2-1; TRBD1 aligns across 7 bases. Germline V gene sequence: CDR1 SGHRS, CDR2 YFSETQ. The CDR3 loop spans 16 amino acids. Trimming removed 2 bases from V and 7 bases from J; junction bases left unmatched: 12.

CDR3 nucleotides: TGTGCCAGCACAATCTCGGGGGGAGATACAGATACGCAGTATTTT. Amino acid sequence: CASTISGGDTDTQYF. V usage is TRBV7-3 and J usage is TRBJ2-3; TRBD2 agrees at 7 bases. The CDR3 runs to 15 residues. CDR1 and CDR2 from the germline V gene are SGHTA and FQGTGA. V shed 7 bases, J shed 3 bases, and the junction held 10 bases outside the gene matches.

The rearrangement uses TRBV20-1 and TRBJ2-5; D call uncertain. The CDR3 covers 12 residues. V lost 3 bases and J lost 1, with 6 bases in between. The germline V gene encodes CDR1 DFQATT and CDR2 SNEGSKA (reference sequence). DNA for the CDR3: TGCAGTGCTAGTCGCCTCCAAGAGACCCAGTACTTC. Translated: CSASRLQETQYF.

The chain carries TRBV5-1 and TRBJ1-1; the D gene is possibly TRBD1 (6 bases). In germline, CDR1 is SGHRS, CDR2 YFSETQ. Trimming pared 7 bases from V and 1 base from J, leaving 17 bases between. The CDR3 has 15 amino acids. The CDR3 nucleotides read TGCGCCAGCGGCACATGGGACACCCCGAACACTGAAGCTTTCTTT. It specifies CASGTWDTPNTEAFF.

The V and J genes are TRBV29-1 and TRBJ2-3; the match to TRBD2 covers 8 bases. Germline V gene sequence: CDR1 SQVTM, CDR2 ANQGSEA. The CDR3 contains 16 residues. The J segment lost 2 bases and the V segment lost 0 bases, leaving 7 bases of the junction unmatched. The CDR3, as DNA: TGCAGCGTTGAAGATAGGCTAGCGGGCCTCACAGATACGCAGTATTTT. Its protein product is CSVEDRLAGLTDTQYF.

This clonotype was observed a single time. The V gene is TRBV13, the J gene TRBJ1-2; no clear D gene. This CDR3 has 16 amino acids. From germline, CDR1 is PRHDT and CDR2 FYEKMQ (reference sequence). The V end lost 2 bases, the J end lost 1 base, and 14 bases lay between the germline ends. This chain's CDR3 is CASSLPPRSDNYGYTF. The CDR3 nucleotides read TGTGCCAGCAGCTTACCCCCTCGGAGTGATAACTATGGCTACACCTTC.

V is TRBV14 and J is TRBJ2-2; the D is unclear. Per the germline V gene, CDR1 is SGHDN and CDR2 is FVKESK. Trimming took off 4 bases at V and 1 base at J, with 7 bases between the two ends. The length of the CDR3 is 14 residues. CDR3 bases: TGTGCCAGCAGCCGCGACCTGAACACCGGGGAGCTGTTTTTT. Translating gives CASSRDLNTGELFF.

This clonotype has only a few counts. The V and J genes are TRBV2 and TRBJ2-3; D remains unclear. Germline V gene lookup returns CDR1 SNHLY and CDR2 FYNNEI. With 1 base removed from V and 5 bases from J, the gap between germline ends came to 4 bases. The CDR3 has 12 residues. The CDR3 DNA reads TGTGCCAGCAGTGAAGGTAGAGATACGCAGTATTTT. This sequence encodes CASSEGRDTQYF.